This entry features one T cell receptor beta chain sequence. Indicated time point: newly diagnosed, previously untreated cHL patient sample. The study purified CD4+ T cells from thawed PBMCs using magnetic negative selection. Clones were sequenced by immunoSEQ multiplex PCR, and TCRdb holds only the in-frame ones, with some missing. This sample has some 16,000 clones, with roughly 86% found just once. The entry originates in a study of PD-1 blockade in classical Hodgkin lymphoma. The CDR3 extends over 14 amino acids. Germline V gene lookup returns CDR1 MDHEN and CDR2 SYDVKM. V shed 5 bases and J shed 5 bases, with 15 bases lying between them.

The gene calls are TRBV28 and TRBJ2-5; D call uncertain. The material sequenced was CD4+ T cells from blood. The TCR was taken from a human donor with classical Hodgkin lymphoma. Written as DNA, the CDR3 is TGTGCCAGCAGTCCCCAGATCCAGATGGAGACCCAGTACTTC. It is translated as CASSPQIQMETQYF.